This T cell receptor beta chain is drawn from a study of T cells in Graves' hyperthyroidism and ophthalmopathy (dated by TCRdb to 2018 to 2020). With respect to the entire study: Peripheral blood was collected at initial diagnosis, before any treatment. Following sampling, methimazole starting at 30 mg daily was given to hyperthyroidism patients, and high-dose intravenous methylprednisolone was given to ophthalmopathy patients. According to the paper, TCR Vbeta CDR3 sequencing was carried out on over 130 peripheral blood samples, which came from 40 to 45 ophthalmopathy, approximately 72 hyperthyroidism and some 17 progressor patients. In addition, the study compared T-cell repertoires in thyroid tissue and in blood from about 6 Graves' hyperthyroidism patients. To identify TCR V-J signatures that set the groups apart, the researchers used a discovery cohort of about a hundred patients, made up of under 45 with Graves' ophthalmopathy and some 55 with stable Graves' hyperthyroidism. Prospective prediction of ophthalmopathy was tested in an independent validation cohort consisting of 18 to 20 hyperthyroidism patients and about 17 patients who later progressed to ophthalmopathy. The 100 or so discovery patients were divided at random into training and test sets in a 7:3 ratio.

This clonotype was detected many times. What antigen it recognizes has not been identified. Base qualities are not at hand, and no much larger clone is one base apart. The TCR beta CDR3 regions were amplified from the RNA transcripts. A first-round RT-PCR of the TCR CDR3 used the HTBI primer set with the Qiagen OneStep RT-PCR kit. A second multiplex PCR round built the libraries, followed by size selection and purification. Paired-end sequencing of the libraries was performed with 100 bp reads on an Illumina HiSeq2000. Per the original workflow: Raw data were processed with SOAPnuke, discarding reads with adapters, uncalled bases, mean Phred below 15, or no exact constant-primer or identifier match. COPE v1.2.5 was used to merge high-quality paired reads, and clonotypes were defined as unique nucleotide sequences. MiTCR v1.1 was used to align the clonotypes against IMGT TRBV, TRBD and TRBJ reference segments. The analysis included only V-J combinations with a frequency above 0.0001, which together covered 98% to 99.2% of the repertoires. A TCS score was defined as the ratio of F50 (clonal expansion) to E x V (chaos), with BLOSUM62-based TCRdist applied between CDR3 peptides within each V-J. Welch's t-statistics and random forest reduced roughly 530 V-J features to 13, which were used in a naive Bayes classifier (R e1071). TCRdb reworked the public reads: Q25 trimming with fastp, MiXCR clone assembly, productive beta chains retained. All rows with the same CDR3 protein become a single entry with the most common DNA and genes. It is TCRdb's table, rather than the study itself, that gives the V and J calls and clone size. For this sample the table gives around 280,000 distinct CDR3 sequences, of which about 14% were detected only once. Together, the top ten hold approximately 7.8% of the sample.

Paper-wide results and their limitations: Most expanded thyroid clonotypes (frequency above 0.001) were also found in blood, which suggests that blood repertoires may mirror thyroid immune responses. A model built on a 13 V-J signature distinguished ophthalmopathy from stable hyperthyroidism, reaching about 88% sensitivity and around 81% specificity in cross-validation and 80%/75% in testing. Sample size was not statistically predetermined, and investigators were not blinded to group allocation. During validation, the model predicted progression to ophthalmopathy a median of roughly six months ahead of onset, with more than 60% sensitivity and 72.22% specificity.

Hyperthyroidism patients were newly diagnosed, with disease duration under 2 months, and aged 18 to 65 years. Patients with uncontrolled infections, other autoimmune diseases, pregnancy or lactation were excluded. Diagnoses relied on clinical symptoms, serum thyroxine and TRAb, thyroid ultrasound and orbital computed tomography. For progressor patients, blood was drawn at the first diagnosis of hyperthyroidism, before any ophthalmopathy symptoms had appeared. PBMCs were separated from roughly 10 ml of fresh peripheral blood using Ficoll-Paque density gradient centrifugation. Progressor patients were defined as those initially diagnosed with Graves' hyperthyroidism in whom ophthalmopathy developed during follow-up. Total RNA was extracted using Trizol reagent, and RNA quality was assessed on an Agilent 2100 Bioanalyzer. Sequenced: blood. The clonotype originates from a woman aged 25 to 39 with Graves' hyperthyroidism that later progressed to Graves' ophthalmopathy.

The base sequence is TGTGCCAGCAGTTTCGGGGGGATGAACACTGAAGCTTTCTTT. It codes for CASSFGGMNTEAFF. The rearranged segments are TRBV12-3 or TRBV12-4 and TRBJ1-1, with a weak D call of TRBD1 (5 bases match). The CDR3 runs 14 amino acids, cysteine and phenylalanine included. Of all the DNA, just the CDR3 is kept, 42 bases in frame from base 1. The junction shows trimming of 3 bases on V and 0 bases on J, plus 8 bases between the germline ends.